The present T cell receptor beta chain was sequenced within a study of blood T cell repertoires in COVID-19 (dated by TCRdb to about 2020). About the study as a whole: Samples covering the acute and convalescent phases of COVID-19 were provided by collaborators in the United States, Italy and Spain. The prospective study material was composed of cDNA or gDNA derived from T cells, B-cell-depleted T cells, or PBMCs. The dataset comprised deeply sampled blood TCRbeta repertoires from subjects exposed to, actively infected with, or recovered from COVID-19. The repertoires were released in a freely available public database meant as a resource for research on the immune response to SARS-CoV-2. Samples were obtained from the ongoing ImmuneRACE study (first 160 participants) and from some 1,200 subjects provided by 6 global collaborators. Nearly every sample came with metadata listing a de-identified subject ID, COVID-19 status, age in years and sex. Where HLA class I and class II types were available, the types were taken from metadata supplied by the sample provider, not from assay-based typing.

Collaborating institutions collected whole blood in K2EDTA tubes following their own protocols. For TCRbeta analysis, collaborators shipped samples in one of three forms: frozen whole blood, isolated PBMCs, or DNA extracted from either of those sample types. The investigation overall reported the following: The quantity of clinical and demographic metadata differed by source and by participant and was supplied without curation.

Taken from cysteine to phenylalanine, the CDR3 has 17 residues. The kept DNA is CDR3 alone, 51 bases in frame from the first base. V ends up 0 bases short and J 4 bases short, with an unmatched junction base count of 10. CDR1 and CDR2, per the germline V gene, are KGHSH and LQKENI. Points on this clone: Its antigen target is currently unknown. The input lacks base qualities; no much larger clone sits a single base away.

TCRbeta CDR3 regions were amplified from genomic DNA by means of the immunoSEQ Assay, a bias-controlled multiplex PCR. In the original analysis: The number of nucleated cells in each sample was estimated by amplification of reference gene primers within the assay. To quantify the absolute abundance of each unique TCRbeta CDR3 rearrangement, sequence reads were collapsed and filtered. For each sample, productive Simpson clonality was calculated as the square root of Simpson's diversity index across productive rearrangements. Here the immuneACCESS table is served through TCRdb, limited to in-frame sequences with V and J called. Missing clones are a known gap in these copies; in checked studies unresolved V genes cover under half, and the rest lacks a known reason. That table furnishes V, J and clone size, whereas the DNA furnished D and trimming. The table for this sample lists 25,000 to 35,000 clones; just over 85% of them were counted only once. The ten top clones hold over 25% of the sample.

Here the chain combines TRBV18 and TRBJ1-1; TRBD1 lines up with 8 middle nucleotides. The receptor was derived from a human donor in a cohort sampled during active COVID-19. Sequenced input: peripheral blood. The CDR3 here reads CASSPPGAAGGFTEAFF. The DNA sequence is given as TGTGCCAGCTCACCACCTGGGGCGGCAGGGGGCTTCACTGAAGCTTTCTTT.